Below, one T cell receptor (beta chain) is given with its context. In this sample, this clone turned up once. The antigen it binds to is not known. The sample holds no much larger clone one base away, and base qualities are not on file. This sample is part of a study of T cell changes during pregnancy in multiple sclerosis (dated by TCRdb to the late 2010s). For the study in its entirety: Changes in the T cell repertoire over the course of pregnancy were examined in this study in women with multiple sclerosis.

Here V drops 1 base and J drops 6 bases, and the junction holds 2 bases not matched to any gene. Taken from the germline V gene, the CDR1 and CDR2 loops are MGHRA and YSYEKL. From the cysteine up to the phenylalanine, the CDR3 has a length of 14 residues. The entry retains the CDR3 DNA only, 42 bases that are in frame from base 1. Library generation was performed with the immunoSEQ multiplex PCR assay. The clones in this table, taken by TCRdb from immuneACCESS, are in-frame only. Not every clone is retained; where verified, under half of the shortfall comes from an unresolved V gene, and the cause of the rest is unknown. This sample comprises about 81,000 clones, around 93% of them detected only once. Roughly 1.4% of the sample lies in the top ten.

The receptor was isolated from a female donor in good health, enrolled as a control in a pregnancy study. The chain is encoded by TRBV4-1 joined to TRBJ2-2; 7 bases in the middle match TRBD2. The sequences come from peripheral blood, collected in the third trimester of pregnancy. CDR3 sequence: CASSQVAGAGELFF. The base sequence is TGCGCCAGCAGCCAAGTGGCGGGGGCCGGGGAGCTGTTTTTT.